These 8 T cell receptor beta chains originate from one sample sequenced in a study of spatial heterogeneity in lung cancer. General study points: One measure, the expanded intratumoral alpha and beta TCR count, tracked tumor mutation counts.

In TCRdb, the 5' RACE reads were re-called with MiXCR into one record per CDR3 protein. Altogether around 20,000 distinct CDR3 sequences are present, roughly 5.7% being singletons, with the ten largest covering 10%. Time point here: sample taken at primary tumor resection. The antigens for these receptors are not known. The material sequenced was lung tumor tissue, taken at surgery. These receptors came from a female donor with early-stage non-small cell lung cancer.

By its share, this clonotype is medium-sized. V and J are TRBV20-1 and TRBJ2-1, with 7 bases fitting TRBD2. V dropped 0 bases and J dropped 7; count of bases not matched to a gene: 9. Germline V gene lookup returns CDR1 DFQATT and CDR2 SNEGSKA (reference sequence). This CDR3 has 15 amino acids. The CDR3 loop reads CSARDSSGRGNEQFF. The DNA of the CDR3 is TGCAGTGCTAGAGATTCGAGCGGGCGGGGGAATGAGCAGTTCTTC.

This clonotype appeared many times. V and J are TRBV4-2 and TRBJ2-3, with D tentatively TRBD2 (5 bases). V lost 0 bases, J lost 7 bases, and 11 bases lay in between. CDR1 is LGHNA and CDR2 is YNFKEQ in the germline V gene. The CDR3 is made up of 14 amino acids. The CDR3 reads CASSQEVPGNTQYF. The CDR3 DNA follows: TGTGCCAGCAGCCAAGAGGTACCGGGGAATACGCAGTATTTT.

This clonotype was seen many times. The chain recombines TRBV18 with TRBJ1-6; 9 bases fit TRBD1. V dropped 5 bases and J dropped 9; count of bases not matched to a gene: 5. The V gene's germline CDR1 is KGHSH and CDR2 LQKENI. This CDR3 comprises 14 residues. CDR3 bases: TGTGCCAGCTCATCAGGACAGGGGCCTTCACCCCTCCACTTT. Its protein is CASSSGQGPSPLHF.

This clonotype has a count of ten or more. V usage is TRBV9 and J usage is TRBJ2-1; 10 bases are shared with TRBD2. Unmatched junction bases numbered 5, after V lost 3 bases and J lost 5 bases. The CDR3 loop spans 15 amino acids. The germline gives CDR1 SGDLS, CDR2 YYNGEE. In nucleotides, the CDR3 is TGTGCCAGCAGCGAGCCTAGCGGGGGTAACAATGAGCAGTTCTTC. This translates into CASSEPSGGNNEQFF.

Ten or more counts support this clonotype. The chain joins TRBV3-1 to TRBJ2-2, with TRBD2 identical over 9 bases. CDR1 LGHDT and CDR2 YNNKEL come from the germline V gene (reference sequence). The CDR3 is 14 residues long. Trimming removed 7 bases from V and 3 bases from J; junction bases left unmatched: 3. Here the CDR3 reads CASTRLADTGELFF. CDR3 sequence (DNA): TGTGCCAGCACCAGACTAGCGGACACCGGGGAGCTGTTTTTT.

This clonotype was seen repeatedly, ten times or more. The chain combines TRBV27 with TRBJ2-7; 7 bases align to TRBD2. The CDR3 extends over 16 amino acids. Trimming at V came to 5 bases and at J to 2 bases, leaving 12 bases not matched to a gene. CDR1 and CDR2 from the germline V gene are MNHEY and SMNVEV (reference sequence). CDR3 nucleotide sequence: TGTGCCAGCAGTCTAGGAGGACTAGGGGCCCCCTACGAGCAGTACTTC. This gives the protein CASSLGGLGAPYEQYF.

The sample holds many counts of this clonotype. This chain's CDR3 is CASSFASGRTDTQYF. For the CDR3, the DNA is TGTGCCAGCAGCTTCGCTAGCGGGAGAACAGATACGCAGTATTTT. The genes are TRBV7-3 and TRBJ2-3, with TRBD2 matching 10 bases. The germline V gene has CDR1 SGHTA and CDR2 FQGTGA. V lost 3 bases to trimming and J lost 3 bases; unmatched junction nucleotides: 3. The CDR3 length is 15 residues.

The table lists this clonotype with many counts. The chain links TRBV7-2 to TRBJ2-5, with a tentative D call TRBD2 (5 bases). Deletions cut 0 bases from V and 1 base from J, with 6 bases between. The CDR3 runs 14 residues. Germline assignment: CDR1 SGHTA and CDR2 FQGNSA. CDR3 sequence reads: CASSLATSQETQYF. CDR3 DNA sequence: TGTGCCAGCAGCTTAGCAACTAGCCAAGAGACCCAGTACTTC.